Below are 19 T cell receptor beta chains sequenced from a single sample in a study of identical twins (dated by TCRdb to 2016 to 2018). Library construction relied on 5' RACE. Sequenced using an Illumina HiSeq 2000. TCRdb cleaned the public reads at Q25 with fastp, built clones with MiXCR and kept in-frame beta chains. Rows are unified per CDR3 protein, each entry keeping the most common DNA and genes. This sample is represented by under 900,000 distinct CDR3 sequences; 10% to 15% of them were singletons. The ten top clones hold around 1.5% of the sample. The same sample was also studied in work on yellow fever vaccine responses in identical twins.

Sequences were obtained from PBMCs. The receptor source for this set is a woman under 30 in good health.

This clonotype was detected ten times or more. The chain couples TRBV4-2 to TRBJ2-7; the match to TRBD1 covers 7 bases. Germline V CDR1 and CDR2: LGHNA, YNFKEQ. CDR3 size: 13 residues. V was clipped by 3 bases and J by 4 bases; unmatched bases: 3. CDR3 protein: CASSQNRGYEQYF. The CDR3 nucleotides read TGTGCCAGCAGCCAGAACAGGGGATACGAGCAGTACTTC.

The table lists this clonotype with a few counts. V and J are TRBV6-2 or TRBV6-3 and TRBJ2-5; 7 bases match TRBD2. Germline V gene sequence: CDR1 MNHEY, CDR2 SVGEGT. V shed 6 bases and J 5 bases; nucleotides not matched to a gene: 12. The CDR3 has 15 residues. The CDR3 sequence: CASRAYSAGDETQYF. The CDR3 DNA is TGTGCCAGCAGGGCCTATTCGGCGGGAGATGAGACCCAGTACTTC.

V is TRBV7-8 and J is TRBJ2-5; the match to TRBD1 covers 9 bases. The CDR3 extends over 14 amino acids. Trimming cost V 5 bases and J 4 bases; bases outside gene matches: 5. Looked up from germline, CDR1 is SGHVS and CDR2 is FQNEAQ. In DNA, the CDR3 is TGTGCCAGCAGCGAACAGGGGGCAGGAGAGACCCAGTACTTC. The encoded protein is CASSEQGAGETQYF.

This clonotype was picked up a small number of times. The V call is TRBV4-1, the J call TRBJ2-5, with TRBD1 as a possible D gene (5 bases). CDR3 size: 14 residues. V was cut by 2 bases and J by 1 base, with 8 bases left in between. Germline CDR1 reads MGHRA; CDR2 reads YSYEKL. In DNA form, the CDR3 reads TGCGCCAGCAGCCAACTCGACAGCCAAGAGACCCAGTACTTC. Its translation is CASSQLDSQETQYF.

This clonotype was seen repeatedly, ten times or more. J is TRBJ2-1 and V is TRBV29-1; the match to TRBD2 covers 9 bases. The CDR3 covers 15 residues. Per the germline V gene, CDR1 is SQVTM and CDR2 is ANQGSEA. V shed 4 bases, J shed 3 bases, and the junction held 7 bases outside the gene matches. In nucleotides, the CDR3 is TGCAGCGTTGCGGTGACTAGCGGAGGCTACAATGAGCAGTTCTTC. Translating gives CSVAVTSGGYNEQFF.

This chain links TRBV15 with TRBJ1-1; TRBD1 aligns across 7 bases. Per the germline V gene, CDR1 is LNHNV and CDR2 is YYDKDF (reference sequence). Trimming at V came to 2 bases and at J to 3 bases, leaving 9 bases not matched to a gene. There are 16 residues in the CDR3. The CDR3 region is CATSRPRQGPDTEAFF. In nucleotides, the CDR3 is TGTGCCACCAGCAGACCCCGACAGGGTCCGGACACTGAAGCTTTCTTT.

The chain joins TRBV5-6 to TRBJ2-1; TRBD1 is a possible D gene (7 bases). The CDR3 runs to 16 residues. Trimming took off 4 bases at V and 3 bases at J, with 17 bases between the two ends. Germline V gives CDR1 SGHDT, CDR2 YYEEEE. This chain's CDR3 is CASSPEGRGDYNEQFF. In nucleotides, the CDR3 is TGTGCCAGCAGCCCCGAGGGCAGGGGGGACTACAATGAGCAGTTCTTC.

In its sample, this clonotype was seen many times. J is TRBJ2-7 and V is TRBV3-1; 7 positions match TRBD1. The CDR3 runs 15 residues. Germline-derived CDR1 and CDR2 are LGHDT and YNNKEL (reference sequence). The J segment lost 3 bases and the V segment lost 3 bases, leaving 8 bases of the junction unmatched. The CDR3, as DNA: TGTGCCAGCAGCCACACCACGGGACAGAACTACGAGCAGTACTTC. Its protein is CASSHTTGQNYEQYF.

In its sample, this clonotype was seen a few times. The chain uses TRBV2 and TRBJ2-1; 10 positions match TRBD2. CDR3 size: 15 residues. CDR1 SNHLY and CDR2 FYNNEI come from the germline V gene. Trimming at V came to 2 bases and at J to 9 bases, leaving 7 bases not matched to a gene. DNA of the CDR3: TGTGCCAGCAGTGAAATCGGGACTAGCGCGGCTGAGCAGTTCTTC. Translation gives CASSEIGTSAAEQFF.

V usage is TRBV28 and J usage is TRBJ1-2, with D hard to call. The CDR3 consists of 14 residues. CDR1 and CDR2 from the germline V gene are MDHEN and SYDVKM. With 5 bases removed from V and 5 bases from J, the gap between germline ends came to 15 bases. CDR3 in DNA: TGTGCCAGCAGTCCGCAGTCGGGAGCTTATGGCTACACCTTC. Translating it yields CASSPQSGAYGYTF.

This clonotype showed up many times. The chain combines TRBV12-3 or TRBV12-4 with TRBJ2-1; D unresolved. V lost 3 bases to trimming and J lost 1 base, with 13 bases between them. CDR3 size: 16 residues. CDR3 sequence: CASSFASGGSYNEQFF. The CDR3 region has the DNA TGTGCCAGCAGTTTTGCGTCGGGCGGATCCTACAATGAGCAGTTCTTC.

This clonotype turned up a few times. The rearrangement uses TRBV29-1 and TRBJ2-3, with 7 bases identical to TRBD2. CDR1 SQVTM and CDR2 ANQGSEA come from the germline V gene. This CDR3 contains 14 residues. After removal of 8 bases from V and 4 bases from J, the junction contained 12 bases not matched to a gene. The CDR3 loop reads CSSSGTAKPDTQYF. The DNA of the CDR3 is TGCAGCTCGAGCGGGACGGCCAAGCCAGATACGCAGTATTTT.

The chain has TRBV4-1 and TRBJ2-3, with a possible D match to TRBD1 (7 bases). The CDR3 has 17 residues. The V gene's germline CDR1 is MGHRA and CDR2 YSYEKL. Trimming pared 1 base from V and 0 bases from J, leaving 14 bases between. The CDR3 here is CASSQVTRGPSTDTQYF. CDR3 DNA sequence: TGCGCCAGCAGCCAAGTGACTAGGGGGCCCAGCACAGATACGCAGTATTTT.

CDR3 protein: CASSLSPQEMDTQYF. DNA of the CDR3: TGCGCCAGCAGCTTGAGTCCCCAGGAGATGGATACGCAGTATTTT. The chain recombines TRBV5-1 with TRBJ2-3; D unclear. CDR1 is SGHRS, CDR2 YFSETQ, per germline. The CDR3 runs 15 residues. V lost 1 base and J 6 bases, leaving 15 bases between the germline ends.

The chain recombines TRBV12-3 or TRBV12-4 with TRBJ2-1, with D maybe TRBD2 (6 bases). Trimming cost V 7 bases and J 3 bases, with 19 bases left between them. The CDR3 extends over 16 amino acids. The CDR3 DNA sequence: TGTGCCAGCACCATAGGGACTCGGGTGTACTACAATGAGCAGTTCTTC. This translates into CASTIGTRVYYNEQFF.

The rearrangement joins TRBV28 to TRBJ2-7, with a tentative D call TRBD2 (5 bases). This CDR3 is 12 amino acids long. Trimming removed 7 bases from V and 11 bases from J, with 18 bases in between. The germline gives CDR1 MDHEN, CDR2 SYDVKM. CDR3 in DNA: TGTGCCAGCACCGTGTCCCACGGGGTTGAGTACTTC. Amino acid sequence: CASTVSHGVEYF.

The rearrangement links TRBV7-9 to TRBJ2-3; 8 bases line up with TRBD2. CDR3 length equals 17 residues. The V gene end was trimmed by 5 bases and the J gene end by 5 bases; junction bases not matched to a gene: 15. Germline loops: CDR1 SEHNR, CDR2 FQNEAQ (reference sequence). Here the CDR3 DNA reads TGTGCCAGCAGCGGATCCCGGACTAGCAAGGCGGGAGATACGCAGTATTTT. Its protein product is CASSGSRTSKAGDTQYF. Full variable domain (missing parts from reference TRBV7-9 and TRBJ2-3): DTGVSQNPRHKITKRGQNVTFRCDPISEHNRLYWYRQTLGQGPEFLTYFQNEAQLEKSRLLSDRFSAERPKGSFSTLEIQRTEQGDSAMYLCASSGSRTSKAGDTQYFGPGTRLTVL.

The V call is TRBV6-5, the J call TRBJ1-1; tentative D call: TRBD1 (6 bases). CDR3 length equals 16 residues. Trimming took off 1 base at V and 4 bases at J, with 16 bases between the two ends. CDR1 and CDR2 (germline): MNHEY, SVGAGI. The CDR3 DNA follows: TGTGCCAGCAGTTACTACGGGAGGGGGGCGTTCACTGAAGCTTTCTTT. Protein: CASSYYGRGAFTEAFF.

Only a few counts were recorded for this clonotype. The chain uses TRBV20-1 and TRBJ2-1; 7 bases fit TRBD2. This CDR3 is built from 15 residues. CDR1 is DFQATT and CDR2 is SNEGSKA in the germline V gene (reference sequence). J was trimmed by 4 bases and V by 5 bases; bases with no gene match: 11. The chain's CDR3 is CSAYRRTSFYNEQFF. The CDR3 bases are TGCAGTGCTTATCGGCGGACTAGTTTTTACAATGAGCAGTTCTTC.